What follows are 29 T cell receptor beta chains derived from one specimen sequenced in a study of monozygotic twins with inflammatory bowel disease. One entry per CDR3 protein, without DNA, is what TCRdb gives after re-calling the 5' RACE reads. Its table records fewer than 150,000 distinct CDR3 sequences. The sample taken for sequencing was blood. All receptors come from a human donor with ulcerative colitis or Crohn's disease, or a healthy co-twin of an affected twin (not recorded which).

The rearrangement joins TRBV20-1 to TRBJ2-2; absent DNA, TCRdb's TRBD2 call cannot be checked. The CDR3 loop spans 14 amino acids. Germline V gives CDR1 DFQATT, CDR2 SNEGSKA (reference sequence). CDR3 amino acids: CSGTTSVATGELFF.

This chain uses TRBV5-1 with TRBJ2-4. CDR3 length: 13 amino acids. Looked up from germline, CDR1 is SGHRS and CDR2 is YFSETQ. CDR3 residues: CASSLLGTDIQYF.

J is TRBJ1-4 and V is TRBV7-6; there is no DNA to check the TCRdb D call of TRBD1. Germline V gene sequence: CDR1 SGHVS, CDR2 FNYEAQ. This CDR3 is 14 amino acids long. The CDR3 loop is CASSFGQGFQKLFF.

J is TRBJ2-1 and V is TRBV27. Germline CDR1 and CDR2: MNHEY and SMNVEV (reference sequence). The CDR3 has 12 amino acids. The chain's CDR3 is CASSYPDNEQFF.

This chain connects TRBV19 to TRBJ1-1. Germline lookup yields CDR1 LNHDA and CDR2 SQIVND (reference sequence). The CDR3 is 15 amino acids. CDR3 sequence: CASSIGWGGGTEAFF.

The chain carries TRBV7-2 and TRBJ2-1; TCRdb outputs TRBD1, but without DNA this stays unchecked. The CDR3 is made up of 16 amino acids. Germline-derived CDR1 and CDR2 are SGHTA and FQGNSA. CDR3 sequence reads: CASSWIPGVPTNEQFF.

The gene calls are TRBV5-5 and TRBJ1-6; checking the TCRdb D call of TRBD1 is not possible without DNA. The CDR3 consists of 15 residues. Germline values: CDR1 SGHKS, CDR2 YYEKEE (reference sequence). CDR3 in amino acids: CASSTDRDGNSPLHF.

The chain is built from TRBV10-2 and TRBJ2-1; TCRdb gives TRBD2 as the D gene, but with no DNA this cannot be confirmed. This CDR3 is 12 amino acids long. In germline, CDR1 is WSHSY, CDR2 SAAADI. The CDR3 region is CASRRAFNEQFF.

This chain uses TRBV4-2 with TRBJ2-2; TCRdb outputs TRBD2, but without DNA this stays unchecked. The CDR3 has 15 amino acids. Germline CDR1 LGHNA, CDR2 YNFKEQ. CDR3 region: CASSQVQGGTGELFF.

This sequence joins TRBV20-1 and TRBJ1-1; there is no DNA to check the TCRdb D call of TRBD1. The length of the CDR3 is 12 residues. Per the germline V gene, CDR1 is DFQATT and CDR2 is SNEGSKA (reference sequence). The CDR3 spells CSASRQILEAFF.

V gene TRBV7-2 combines with J gene TRBJ2-3; no DNA is available, so the TRBD1 call from TCRdb remains unchecked. This CDR3 has 15 residues. The germline V gene encodes CDR1 SGHTA and CDR2 FQGNSA. CDR3 sequence: CASSLAGPQGDTQYF.

The chain links TRBV20-1 to TRBJ2-1; TCRdb indicates TRBD1, and absent DNA this call remains unverified. In germline, CDR1 is DFQATT, CDR2 SNEGSKA (reference sequence). The CDR3 covers 15 residues. CDR3 region: CSASSGGGSYNEQFF.

V usage is TRBV5-1 and J usage is TRBJ2-1; TCRdb picks TRBD2, but there is no DNA to check that call. The CDR3 is 18 residues long. Germline V gene sequence: CDR1 SGHRS, CDR2 YFSETQ. CDR3 protein: CASRTSGGPISVNNEQFF.

CDR3 protein: CASSTGNWVNSPLHF. This sequence joins TRBV30 and TRBJ1-6; TCRdb names TRBD1, which stays unverified in the absence of DNA. Germline V gene sequence: CDR1 GTSNPN, CDR2 SVGIG (reference sequence). CDR3 length: 15 residues.

The V call is TRBV25-1, the J call TRBJ1-2. This CDR3 has 15 amino acids. CDR1 and CDR2 (germline): MGHDK, SYGVNS. This CDR3 is CASSELGSLNYGYTF.

V and J are TRBV5-1 and TRBJ2-5; TCRdb's assignment of TRBD1 cannot be checked, as there is no DNA. The V gene's germline CDR1 is SGHRS and CDR2 YFSETQ. This CDR3 region has 14 residues. The CDR3 is CATTPGQGQETQYF.

The gene calls are TRBV6-5 and TRBJ2-7; TCRdb names TRBD2, which stays unverified in the absence of DNA. There are 15 residues in the CDR3. CDR1 and CDR2 from the germline V gene are MNHEY and SVGAGI. The CDR3 is CASSYGVGDYGEQYF.

This chain joins TRBV4-3 and TRBJ2-5; TCRdb's D gene call, TRBD1, goes unchecked for lack of DNA. CDR1 and CDR2 (germline): LGHNA, YSLEER. There are 17 residues in the CDR3. Here the CDR3 reads CASSQDGTGMALGTQYF.

V and J are TRBV6-1 and TRBJ2-1; TCRdb names TRBD1, which stays unverified in the absence of DNA. This CDR3 region has 13 residues. CDR1 is MNHNS and CDR2 is SASEGT in the germline V gene. The CDR3 sequence: CASSLTPQLGQFF.

V is TRBV29-1 and J is TRBJ2-5; with no DNA, the TCRdb D assignment of TRBD1 cannot be verified. Germline V gene data show CDR1 as SQVTM and CDR2 as ANQGSEA. CDR3 length equals 14 residues. The CDR3 region is CSVEERAPGETQYF.

The gene calls are TRBV5-6 and TRBJ2-7; TCRdb outputs TRBD1, but without DNA this stays unchecked. Germline assignment: CDR1 SGHDT and CDR2 YYEEEE. The CDR3 covers 15 residues. The CDR3 spells CASSHSRDISYEQYF.

This rearrangement joins TRBV6-5 to TRBJ1-1; TCRdb's D call, TRBD1, is unchecked because there is no DNA. There are 16 residues in the CDR3. Germline V lookup: CDR1 MNHEY, CDR2 SVGAGI. CDR3 sequence: CASRRSAGQVNTEAFF.

V usage is TRBV12-3 or TRBV12-4 and J usage is TRBJ2-2. The CDR3 has 14 amino acids. The CDR3 spells CASSKQIQSGELFF.

The chain's CDR3 is CASSQDWAGGAGDTQYF. The chain combines TRBV4-3 with TRBJ2-3; with no DNA, the TCRdb D assignment of TRBD2 cannot be verified. The CDR3 is 17 amino acids. Germline lookup yields CDR1 LGHNA and CDR2 YSLEER.

This rearrangement joins TRBV10-3 to TRBJ1-2. The CDR3 spans 13 residues. From germline, CDR1 is ENHRY and CDR2 SYGVKD. CDR3 residues: CAIRVSEYYGYTF.

The CDR3 is CASSFSTGPTDTQYF. The rearrangement joins TRBV7-2 to TRBJ2-3; the TCRdb D gene call, TRBD1, has no DNA to confirm it. The CDR3 covers 15 residues. The germline gives CDR1 SGHTA, CDR2 FQGNSA.

This chain links TRBV19 with TRBJ2-7; the D call from TCRdb, TRBD2, cannot be confirmed without DNA. This CDR3 spans 15 amino acids. From germline, CDR1 is LNHDA and CDR2 SQIVND (reference sequence). CDR3 in amino acids: CASSPISRGSYEQYF.

The chain joins TRBV6-5 to TRBJ2-7; checking the TCRdb D call of TRBD2 is not possible without DNA. The germline V gene has CDR1 MNHEY and CDR2 SVGAGI. CDR3 size: 15 residues. CDR3 region: CASSYVSGGTYEQYF.

V gene TRBV20-1 combines with J gene TRBJ2-7; the TCRdb call, TRBD1, lacks DNA for checking. CDR1 DFQATT and CDR2 SNEGSKA come from the germline V gene (reference sequence). The CDR3 spans 11 residues. CDR3: CSARQGYEQYF.